This TCR beta chain was sequenced during a study of control samples from healthy donors and cancer patients. The table came from immunoSEQ multiplex PCR; TCRdb's copy has only in-frame clones and leaves some out. The sample has some 160,000 clones; approximately 90% are singletons. With V trimmed by 1 base and J by 5 bases, 4 bases remained unmatched. This CDR3 is 15 amino acids long. Germline V gives CDR1 SGDLS, CDR2 YYNGEE. The rearrangement joins TRBV9 to TRBJ2-2; 8 bases fit TRBD2. The sequenced sample consisted of blood. The source is a woman in her twenties or thirties in good health. The CDR3 loop reads CASSVTGGATGELFF. The CDR3 DNA reads as TGTGCCAGCAGCGTAACGGGAGGGGCGACCGGGGAGCTGTTTTTT.